A single T cell receptor beta chain is shown here with its context. The antigen remains unidentified. Blood sampling took place at baseline, cycle 4 day 1, and cycle 7 day 1. V was pared by 5 bases and J by 4 bases, with 1 base of the junction left unmatched. This CDR3 is built from 13 residues. Germline CDR1 reads LNHDA; CDR2 reads SQIVND (reference sequence). This table comes from immunoSEQ multiplex PCR, and its TCRdb copy is limited to in-frame clones, with some not included. The table lists 45,000 to 60,000 clones, 88% of them singletons, with less than 8% in the top ten. These data belong to a study of OX40 agonist ivuxolimab in advanced cancers. About the study: Dose-escalation cases comprised hepatocellular carcinoma, melanoma, renal cell or head and neck cancer. Under the entry rules, prior anti-PD-1, anti-PD-L1 or anti-CTLA-4 therapy was allowed, and approximately 36% had some.

Study findings and constraints: Clonal expansion in partial responders at 0.1-3.0 mg/kg ranked among the lowest.

The sample consisted of CD4+ or CD8+ T cells sorted from blood, taken in a trial of the OX40 agonist ivuxolimab. This sequence joins TRBV19 and TRBJ2-2; 7 bases line up with TRBD2. This sequence was found in an adult with an advanced solid tumor such as melanoma, head and neck, liver or kidney cancer. CDR3 residues: CASSRGVTGELFF. The CDR3 bases are TGTGCCAGTAGTCGGGGGGTCACCGGGGAGCTGTTTTTT.